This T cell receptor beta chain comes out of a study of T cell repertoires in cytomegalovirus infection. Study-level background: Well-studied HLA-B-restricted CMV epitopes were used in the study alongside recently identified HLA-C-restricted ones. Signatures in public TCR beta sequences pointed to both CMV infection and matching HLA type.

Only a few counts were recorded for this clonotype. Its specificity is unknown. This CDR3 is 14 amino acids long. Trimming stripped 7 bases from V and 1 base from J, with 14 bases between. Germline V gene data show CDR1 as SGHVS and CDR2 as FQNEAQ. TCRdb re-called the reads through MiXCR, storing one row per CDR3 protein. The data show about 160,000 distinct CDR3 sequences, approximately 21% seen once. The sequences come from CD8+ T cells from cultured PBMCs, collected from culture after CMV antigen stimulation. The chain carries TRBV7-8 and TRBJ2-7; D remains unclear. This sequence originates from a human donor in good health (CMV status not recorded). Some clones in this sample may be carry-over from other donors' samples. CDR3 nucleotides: TGTGCCAGCATCCCCGGGCTTCAGTCCTACGAGCAGTACTTC. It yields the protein CASIPGLQSYEQYF.